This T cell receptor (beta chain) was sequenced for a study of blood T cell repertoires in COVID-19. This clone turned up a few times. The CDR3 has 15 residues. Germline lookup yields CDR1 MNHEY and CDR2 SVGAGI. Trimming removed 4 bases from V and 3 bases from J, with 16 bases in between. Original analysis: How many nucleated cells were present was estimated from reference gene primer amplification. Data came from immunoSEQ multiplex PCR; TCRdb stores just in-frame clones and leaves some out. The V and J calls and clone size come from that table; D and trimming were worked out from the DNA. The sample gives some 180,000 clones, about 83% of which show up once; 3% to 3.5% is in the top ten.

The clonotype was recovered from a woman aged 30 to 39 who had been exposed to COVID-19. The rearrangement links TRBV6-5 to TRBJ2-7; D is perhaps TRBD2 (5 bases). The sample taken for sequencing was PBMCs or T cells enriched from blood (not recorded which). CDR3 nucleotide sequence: TGTGCCAGCAGTTCCACTAGGAGATTTGACTACGAGCAGTACTTC. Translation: CASSSTRRFDYEQYF.